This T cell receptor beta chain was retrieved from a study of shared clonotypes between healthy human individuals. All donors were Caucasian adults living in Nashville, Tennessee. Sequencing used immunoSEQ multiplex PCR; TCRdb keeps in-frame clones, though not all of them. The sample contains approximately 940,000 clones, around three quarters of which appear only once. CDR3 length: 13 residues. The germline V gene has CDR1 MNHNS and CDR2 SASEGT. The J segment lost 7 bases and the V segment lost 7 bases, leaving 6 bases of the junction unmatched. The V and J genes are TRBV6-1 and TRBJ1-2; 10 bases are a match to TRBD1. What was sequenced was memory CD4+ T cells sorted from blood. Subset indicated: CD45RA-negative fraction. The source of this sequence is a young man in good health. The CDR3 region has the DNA TGTGCCAGCACCGGACAGGGGGTAGGTGGCTACACCTTC. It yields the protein CASTGQGVGGYTF.